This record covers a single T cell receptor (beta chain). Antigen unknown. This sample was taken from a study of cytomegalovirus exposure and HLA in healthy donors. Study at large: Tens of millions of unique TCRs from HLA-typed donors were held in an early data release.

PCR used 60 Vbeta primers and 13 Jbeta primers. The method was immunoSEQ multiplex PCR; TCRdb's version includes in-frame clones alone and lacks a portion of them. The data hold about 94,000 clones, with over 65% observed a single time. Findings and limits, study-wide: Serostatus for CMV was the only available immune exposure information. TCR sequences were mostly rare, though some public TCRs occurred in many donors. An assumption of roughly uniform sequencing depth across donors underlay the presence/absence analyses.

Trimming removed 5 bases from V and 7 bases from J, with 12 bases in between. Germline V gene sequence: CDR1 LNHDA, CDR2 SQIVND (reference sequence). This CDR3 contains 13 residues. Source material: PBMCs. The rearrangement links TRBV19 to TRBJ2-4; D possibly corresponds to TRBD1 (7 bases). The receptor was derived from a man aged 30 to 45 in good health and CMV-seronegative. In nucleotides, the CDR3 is TGTGCCAGTAGTCACGGGGGACAGAACATTCAGTACTTC. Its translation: CASSHGGQNIQYF.